The subject of this entry is one TCR beta chain. This entry belongs to a study of blood T cell repertoires in COVID-19. Study in general: The origin of the acute and convalescent COVID-19 samples was the United States, Italy and Spain. T cells, B-cell-depleted T cells, or PBMCs supplied cDNA or gDNA.

In the authors' workflow: Estimates of nucleated cell counts were drawn from the amplification of reference gene primers. Produced via immunoSEQ multiplex PCR; TCRdb's table is partial and in-frame only. That table furnishes V, J and clone size, whereas the DNA furnished D and trimming. The sample has a few hundred thousand clones; around 89% are singletons. The source material was peripheral blood. The TCR originated in a man aged 40-49 years with acute or convalescent COVID-19.

CDR3 bases: TGTGCCAGCAGGGAAAGGGGGACCGGGGAGCTGTTTTTT. Translating it yields CASRERGTGELFF. V gene TRBV2 combines with J gene TRBJ2-2; D may be TRBD1 (6 bases). This CDR3 has 13 residues. Germline CDR1 SNHLY, CDR2 FYNNEI. The germline V and J ends were trimmed by 6 bases and 5 bases, with 10 bases remaining between them.